Shown below are 32 T cell receptor beta chains from a single sample sequenced in a study of OX40 agonist ivuxolimab in advanced cancers. Generated by immunoSEQ multiplex PCR, the TCRdb table keeps only in-frame clones and is missing some. Here the sample spans 60,000 to 70,000 clones, 84% being singletons. Sequencing was performed on CD4+ or CD8+ T cells sorted from blood, taken in a trial of the OX40 agonist ivuxolimab. The receptors shown here come from an adult with an advanced solid tumor such as melanoma, head and neck, liver or kidney cancer.

The DNA for the CDR3 is TGTGCCAGCAGCCCCTCCAGCCACCTCAATGAGCAGTTCTTC. Translation: CASSPSSHLNEQFF. J is TRBJ2-1 and V is TRBV9; D not resolved. This CDR3 comprises 14 residues. CDR1 is SGDLS and CDR2 is YYNGEE in the germline V gene. Trimming removed 4 bases at V and 6 bases at J, with 14 bases between. The variable domain in full, completed from reference TRBV9 and TRBJ2-1, reads DSGVTQTPKHLITATGQRVTLRCSPRSGDLSVYWYQQSLDQGLQFLIQYYNGEERAKGNILERFSAQQFPDLHSELNLSSLELGDSALYFCASSPSSHLNEQFFGPGTRLTVL.

Only a few counts were recorded for this clone. This chain uses TRBV28 with TRBJ1-2; D may be TRBD1 (5 bases). The length of the CDR3 is 13 residues. Germline CDR1 and CDR2: MDHEN and SYDVKM. V was cut by 5 bases and J by 8 bases, with 15 bases left in between. The CDR3 DNA is TGTGCCAGCAGTCCTTGGGGGGTAAGGGGCTACACCTTC. Translated, it gives CASSPWGVRGYTF.

The chain combines TRBV27 with TRBJ1-2; D is uncertain. Germline CDR1 reads MNHEY; CDR2 reads SMNVEV (reference sequence). This CDR3 is built from 12 residues. The CDR3 here is CAFPDAGYGYTF. The CDR3 DNA is TGTGCTTTTCCGGACGCCGGCTATGGCTACACCTTC.

This sequence joins TRBV9 and TRBJ2-5; D perhaps matches TRBD2 (7 bases). CDR3 length: 16 residues. The germline CDR1 and CDR2 sequences are SGDLS and YYNGEE. V gave up 0 bases and J gave up 4 bases, with 16 bases separating them. The CDR3 spells CASSVGSGIGGETQYF. The DNA for the CDR3 is TGTGCCAGCAGCGTAGGCAGCGGGATAGGGGGAGAGACCCAGTACTTC.

The chain has TRBV15 and TRBJ1-5, with a possible D match to TRBD1 (6 bases). CDR1 and CDR2 from the germline V gene are LNHNV and YYDKDF (reference sequence). Trimming left V 3 bases short and J 7 bases short, with 13 bases between. This CDR3 has 14 amino acids. CDR3 sequence: CATSSPGGWQPQHF. Here the CDR3 DNA reads TGTGCCACCAGCAGTCCGGGGGGCTGGCAGCCCCAGCATTTT.

This rearrangement joins TRBV5-1 to TRBJ2-7; 14 bases agree with TRBD2. Germline CDR1 SGHRS, CDR2 YFSETQ. This CDR3 is 21 amino acids long. V lost 4 bases, J lost 7 bases, and 25 bases stayed unmatched. CDR3 coding DNA: TGCGCCAGCAGCCCCTTTATTCCAGGCTTGACTAGCGGGAGGGCCACTAATGAGCAGTACTTC. This gives the protein CASSPFIPGLTSGRATNEQYF. The full variable domain, its missing parts supplied by reference TRBV5-1 and TRBJ2-7, is KAGVTQTPRYLIKTRGQQVTLSCSPISGHRSVSWYQQTPGQGLQFLFEYFSETQRNKGNFPGRFSGRQFSNSRSEMNVSTLELGDSALYLCASSPFIPGLTSGRATNEQYFGPGTRLTVT.

V gene TRBV28 combines with J gene TRBJ2-3; TRBD2 agrees at 8 bases. Germline lookup yields CDR1 MDHEN and CDR2 SYDVKM. The V gene end was trimmed by 3 bases and the J gene end by 7 bases; junction bases not matched to a gene: 12. CDR3 size: 16 residues. CDR3 bases: TGTGCCAGCAGTTTTTCCGATGGCGGGAGGCCAAATACGCAGTATTTT. Translated: CASSFSDGGRPNTQYF.

The table lists this clone with a count of one. At one end, the junction sequence differs from germline, possibly due to a read error. In DNA, the CDR3 is TGTGCAAGCAGCTCCTCGGTGGACACTGAAGCTTTCTTT. Encoded protein: CASSSSVDTEAFF. The genes are TRBV13 and TRBJ1-1; unclear D gene. Germline V CDR1 and CDR2: PRHDT, FYEKMQ (reference sequence). This CDR3 has 13 residues.

The chain has TRBV19 and TRBJ2-1; D assignment may be TRBD1 or TRBD2 (5 bases each). The V gene's germline CDR1 is LNHDA and CDR2 SQIVND (reference sequence). Trimming pared 9 bases from V and 10 bases from J, leaving 13 bases between. CDR3 size: 11 residues. The CDR3 DNA follows: TGTGCCAGCAGTGGGGGTCCGGAGCAGTTCTTC. This codes for CASSGGPEQFF.

The chain employs TRBV7-8 and TRBJ2-2, with D uncertain. Germline V lookup: CDR1 SGHVS, CDR2 FQNEAQ. The CDR3 is made up of 15 amino acids. V lost 1 base, J lost 7 bases, and 13 bases lay in between. The CDR3: CASSLVTMPDGELFF. DNA for the CDR3: TGTGCCAGCAGCTTAGTCACCATGCCGGACGGGGAGCTGTTTTTT. Together with reference TRBV7-8 and TRBJ2-2, the CDR3 gives the full variable domain: GAGVSQSPRYKVAKRGQDVALRCDPISGHVSLFWYQQALGQGPEFLTYFQNEAQLDKSGLPSDRFFAERPEGSVSTLKIQRTQQEDSAVYLCASSLVTMPDGELFFGEGSRLTVL.

The V gene is TRBV19, the J gene TRBJ1-2, with D uncertain. The V end was cut by 7 bases, the J end by 5 bases, with 14 bases between. The germline gives CDR1 LNHDA, CDR2 SQIVND (reference sequence). The CDR3 contains 13 residues. CDR3 DNA: TGTGCCAGTAATGGGCCAGCAGAGTATGGCTACACCTTC. Amino acid sequence: CASNGPAEYGYTF.

The chain joins TRBV6-1 to TRBJ2-3; 11 nucleotides agree with TRBD2. CDR1 and CDR2 (germline): MNHNS, SASEGT. V lost 2 bases to trimming and J lost 4 bases; unmatched junction nucleotides: 5. The CDR3 length is 16 residues. The CDR3 region has the DNA TGTGCCAGCAGTGAATGGGGGACTAGCGGCCCAGATACGCAGTATTTT. Translating gives CASSEWGTSGPDTQYF.

This clone has only one observation. The V and J genes are TRBV11-3 and TRBJ1-1, with unresolved D. The CDR3 extends over 13 amino acids. Germline CDR1 reads SGHNT; CDR2 reads YENEEA. V lost 1 base and J 1 base, leaving 4 bases between the germline ends. The CDR3 DNA follows: TGTGCCAGCAGCTTAGGTGAGAACACTGAAGCTTTCTTT. It yields the protein CASSLGENTEAFF.

The chain is built from TRBV6-5 and TRBJ2-7; 7 bases align to TRBD2. Looked up from germline, CDR1 is MNHEY and CDR2 is SVGAGI. The CDR3 contains 14 residues. V shed 4 bases and J 7 bases; nucleotides not matched to a gene: 10. The CDR3 DNA reads as TGTGCCAGCAGTTTTGGAGGGAGGGATGGGGAGCAGTACTTC. The encoded protein is CASSFGGRDGEQYF.

V and J are TRBV28 and TRBJ2-1, with 8 bases aligning to TRBD1. This CDR3 is 12 amino acids long. V was pared by 4 bases and J by 7 bases, with 0 bases of the junction left unmatched. CDR1 and CDR2 (germline): MDHEN, SYDVKM. This CDR3 is CASSYRGNEQFF. The CDR3 nucleotides are TGTGCCAGCAGTTACAGGGGGAATGAGCAGTTCTTC.

The rearrangement links TRBV5-6 to TRBJ2-7; 7 positions match TRBD1. Looked up from germline, CDR1 is SGHDT and CDR2 is YYEEEE. CDR3 size: 15 residues. Germline trimming cut 0 bases from V and 1 base from J; bases unmatched to any gene: 4. CDR3 nucleotides: TGTGCCAGCAGCTTGGTTGACAGGGTGTCCTACGAGCAGTACTTC. This sequence encodes CASSLVDRVSYEQYF. Full variable domain (missing parts from reference TRBV5-6 and TRBJ2-7): DAGVTQSPTHLIKTRGQQVTLRCSPKSGHDTVSWYQQALGQGPQFIFQYYEEEERQRGNFPDRFSGHQFPNYSSELNVNALLLGDSALYLCASSLVDRVSYEQYFGPGTRLTVT.

The CDR3 loop reads CASSSGTTQWGYEQYF. The CDR3 nucleotides are TGTGCCAGCAGCTCTGGGACTACCCAGTGGGGCTACGAGCAGTACTTC. This chain links TRBV11-2 with TRBJ2-7, with 7 bases that match TRBD2. Per the germline V gene, CDR1 is SGHAT and CDR2 is FQNNGV. This CDR3 contains 16 residues. Trimming at V came to 4 bases and at J to 3 bases, leaving 12 bases not matched to a gene.

The chain uses TRBV18 and TRBJ2-1; TRBD1 aligns across 8 bases. This CDR3 comprises 12 residues. The ends lost 5 bases at V and 9 bases at J; junction bases unmatched: 3. Germline CDR1 is KGHSH and CDR2 is LQKENI. The CDR3: CASSTGQGEQFF. CDR3 nucleotide sequence: TGTGCCAGCTCAACAGGACAGGGTGAGCAGTTCTTC.

The chain joins TRBV6-5 to TRBJ2-7; 9 bases are shared with TRBD1. V lost 6 bases to trimming and J lost 3 bases; unmatched junction nucleotides: 3. This CDR3 contains 13 residues. Per germline, CDR1 MNHEY and CDR2 SVGAGI. CDR3 nucleotides: TGTGCCAGCAGCCCGGACAGGGGCTACGAGCAGTACTTC. Translation: CASSPDRGYEQYF.

CDR3 loop: CASSPDAESSYEQYF. In DNA, the CDR3 is TGTGCCAGCAGCCCGGACGCCGAGAGCTCCTACGAGCAGTACTTC. This chain uses TRBV7-2 with TRBJ2-7; D is ambiguous. The CDR3 spans 15 residues. CDR1 and CDR2 (germline): SGHTA, FQGNSA. Trimming removed 5 bases at V and 0 bases at J, with 14 bases between.

This chain uses TRBV4-3 with TRBJ2-7; D is perhaps TRBD2 (6 bases). This CDR3 contains 13 residues. Trimming shortened V by 0 bases and J by 5 bases, and 8 bases separated the two germline ends. Per germline, CDR1 LGHNA and CDR2 YSLEER. The CDR3 reads CASSQDTGDEQYF. CDR3 nucleotide sequence: TGCGCCAGCAGCCAAGATACGGGGGACGAGCAGTACTTC.

The chain carries TRBV7-5 and TRBJ1-4; no check of the table's D call, TRBD1, against the DNA was made. TRBV7-5 is labeled a pseudogene. This CDR3 is 12 amino acids long. Written as DNA, the CDR3 is TGTGCCAGCAGCTTAGATCAGGAAAAACTGTTTTTT. Protein: CASSLDQEKLFF.

V gene TRBV5-4 combines with J gene TRBJ2-1; 7 bases align to TRBD2. The CDR3 runs 15 residues. J was trimmed by 5 bases and V by 3 bases; bases with no gene match: 8. CDR1 is SGHNT, CDR2 YYREEE, per germline (reference sequence). This chain's CDR3 is CASSSSGMGHNEQFF. As DNA, the CDR3 is TGTGCCAGCAGCTCAAGCGGGATGGGTCACAATGAGCAGTTCTTC.

This sequence joins TRBV7-9 and TRBJ2-3; D unresolved. Between the trimmed V and J ends, which lost 8 bases and 4 bases, there was a span of 10 bases. CDR3 length equals 12 residues. Germline CDR1 SEHNR, CDR2 FQNEAQ (reference sequence). The CDR3: CASSSMADTQYF. The DNA for the CDR3 is TGTGCCAGCTCATCGATGGCAGATACGCAGTATTTT. Full variable domain (outside the CDR3, taken from reference TRBV7-9 and TRBJ2-3): DTGVSQNPRHKITKRGQNVTFRCDPISEHNRLYWYRQTLGQGPEFLTYFQNEAQLEKSRLLSDRFSAERPKGSFSTLEIQRTEQGDSAMYLCASSSMADTQYFGPGTRLTVL.

J is TRBJ2-7 and V is TRBV11-2; 10 bases line up with TRBD1. CDR3 length: 15 amino acids. Germline CDR1 is SGHAT and CDR2 is FQNNGV. V was pared by 2 bases and J by 3 bases, with 4 bases of the junction left unmatched. CDR3 region: CASSLSGTGVYEQYF. Here the CDR3 DNA reads TGTGCCAGCAGCTTATCCGGGACAGGGGTCTACGAGCAGTACTTC.

The J gene is TRBJ1-2, the V gene TRBV5-6; TRBD1 agrees at 9 bases. The trim removed 2 bases at V and 4 bases at J, leaving 12 bases unmatched. CDR1 is SGHDT, CDR2 YYEEEE, per germline. This CDR3 contains 17 residues. CDR3 sequence reads: CASSFEGTGFLFYGYTF. DNA of the CDR3: TGTGCCAGCAGCTTTGAGGGGACAGGGTTCCTATTCTATGGCTACACCTTC.

The chain couples TRBV7-2 to TRBJ2-7; 7 bases are a match to TRBD1. CDR1 and CDR2 (germline): SGHTA, FQGNSA. CDR3 length: 16 amino acids. V lost 0 bases, J lost 3 bases, and 8 bases stayed unmatched. The CDR3 loop reads CASSLAGTALNYEQYF. Here the CDR3 DNA reads TGTGCCAGCAGCTTAGCCGGGACAGCCCTTAACTACGAGCAGTACTTC. Using reference TRBV7-2 and TRBJ2-7 for the parts outside the CDR3, the full variable domain is GAGVSQSPSNKVTEKGKDVELRCDPISGHTALYWYRQSLGQGLEFLIYFQGNSAPDKSGLPSDRFSAERTGGSVSTLTIQRTQQEDSAVYLCASSLAGTALNYEQYFGPGTRLTVT.

The chain recombines TRBV7-3 with TRBJ2-2; D is unresolved. The CDR3 has 13 amino acids. The V end lost 2 bases, the J end lost 6 bases, and 7 bases lay between the germline ends. CDR1 is SGHTA, CDR2 FQGTGA, per germline. DNA for the CDR3: TGTGCCAGCAGCTTATCCGGTGCCGGGGAGCTGTTTTTT. Translating gives CASSLSGAGELFF.

The chain employs TRBV28 and TRBJ1-1; no reliable D call. V dropped 3 bases and J dropped 1 base, with 6 bases sitting between them. The CDR3 contains 13 residues. The V gene's germline CDR1 is MDHEN and CDR2 SYDVKM. The CDR3 nucleotides are TGTGCCAGCAGTTTGAATCAGAACACTGAAGCTTTCTTT. This encodes CASSLNQNTEAFF.

The V gene is TRBV30, the J gene TRBJ2-2, with 8 bases identical to TRBD2. Losses at the gene ends were 8 bases for V and 1 base for J; bases not matched to a gene: 6. The germline V gene has CDR1 GTSNPN and CDR2 SVGIG (reference sequence). The CDR3 extends over 14 amino acids. The CDR3 is CARGSGENTGELFF. The CDR3 region has the DNA TGTGCCAGAGGTAGCGGGGAGAACACCGGGGAGCTGTTTTTT.

The chain carries TRBV5-1 and TRBJ2-1, with D hard to call. The CDR3 loop spans 14 amino acids. Trimming removed 4 bases from V and 8 bases from J, with 16 bases in between. The germline V gene has CDR1 SGHRS and CDR2 YFSETQ. The CDR3 protein is CASSLADPEDEQFF. The CDR3 DNA is TGCGCCAGCAGCCTGGCGGATCCGGAAGATGAGCAGTTCTTC. Full variable domain (rest looked up from reference TRBV5-1 and TRBJ2-1): KAGVTQTPRYLIKTRGQQVTLSCSPISGHRSVSWYQQTPGQGLQFLFEYFSETQRNKGNFPGRFSGRQFSNSRSEMNVSTLELGDSALYLCASSLADPEDEQFFGPGTRLTVL.

The chain carries TRBV5-1 and TRBJ2-2, with D unresolved. The germline V and J ends were trimmed by 0 bases and 0 bases, with 6 bases remaining between them. The CDR3 totals 15 residues. Germline V gene lookup returns CDR1 SGHRS and CDR2 YFSETQ. The CDR3 spells CASSLERPNTGELFF. The CDR3 bases are TGCGCCAGCAGCTTGGAGAGACCGAACACCGGGGAGCTGTTTTTT.